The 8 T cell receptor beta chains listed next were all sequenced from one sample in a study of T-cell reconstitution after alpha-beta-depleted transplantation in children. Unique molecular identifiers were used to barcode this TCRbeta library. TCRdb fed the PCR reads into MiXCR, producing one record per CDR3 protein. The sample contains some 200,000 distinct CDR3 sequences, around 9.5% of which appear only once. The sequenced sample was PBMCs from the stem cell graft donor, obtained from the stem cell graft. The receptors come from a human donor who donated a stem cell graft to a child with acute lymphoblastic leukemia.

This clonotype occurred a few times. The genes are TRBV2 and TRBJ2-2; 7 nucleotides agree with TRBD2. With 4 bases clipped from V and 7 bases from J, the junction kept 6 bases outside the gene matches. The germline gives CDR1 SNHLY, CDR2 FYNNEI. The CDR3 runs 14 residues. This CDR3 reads CASSGLGGIGELFF. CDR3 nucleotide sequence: TGTGCCAGCAGTGGACTCGGGGGGATCGGGGAGCTGTTTTTT. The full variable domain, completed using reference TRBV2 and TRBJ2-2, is EPEVTQTPSHQVTQMGQEVILRCVPISNHLYFYWYRQILGQKVEFLVSFYNNEISEKSEIFDDQFSVERPDGSNFTLKIRSTKLEDSAMYFCASSGLGGIGELFFGEGSRLTVL.

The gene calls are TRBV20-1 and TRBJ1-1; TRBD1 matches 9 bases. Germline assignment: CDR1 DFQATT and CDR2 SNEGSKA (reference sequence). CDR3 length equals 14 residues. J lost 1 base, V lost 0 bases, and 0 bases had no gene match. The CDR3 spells CSAREGQGNTEAFF. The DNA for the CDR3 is TGCAGTGCTAGAGAGGGACAGGGGAACACTGAAGCTTTCTTT.

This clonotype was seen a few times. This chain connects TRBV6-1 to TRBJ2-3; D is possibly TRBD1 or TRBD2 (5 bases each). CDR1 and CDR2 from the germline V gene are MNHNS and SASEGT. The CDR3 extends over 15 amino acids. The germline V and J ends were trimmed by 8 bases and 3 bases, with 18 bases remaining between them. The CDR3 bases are TGTGCCAGCTCCGAGATTGGGACCGGGACAGATACGCAGTATTTT. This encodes CASSEIGTGTDTQYF.

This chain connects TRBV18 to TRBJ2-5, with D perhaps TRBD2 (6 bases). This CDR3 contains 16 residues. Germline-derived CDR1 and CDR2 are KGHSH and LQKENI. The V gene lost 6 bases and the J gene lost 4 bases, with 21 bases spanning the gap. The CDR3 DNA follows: TGTGCCAGCTCCCGAGGGACTGGCCTCGCGGGAGAGACCCAGTACTTC. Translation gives CASSRGTGLAGETQYF.

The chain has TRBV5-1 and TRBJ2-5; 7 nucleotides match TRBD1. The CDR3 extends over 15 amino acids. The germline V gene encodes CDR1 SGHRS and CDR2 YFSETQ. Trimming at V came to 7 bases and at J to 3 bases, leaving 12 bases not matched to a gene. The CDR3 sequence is CASRRTGQYKETQYF. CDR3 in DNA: TGCGCCAGCCGAAGGACAGGACAGTACAAAGAGACCCAGTACTTC.

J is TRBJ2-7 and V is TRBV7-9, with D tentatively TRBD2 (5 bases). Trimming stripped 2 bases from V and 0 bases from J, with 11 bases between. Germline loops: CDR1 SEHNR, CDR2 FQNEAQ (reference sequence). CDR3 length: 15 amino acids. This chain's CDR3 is CASSLFPGSSYEQYF. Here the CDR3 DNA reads TGTGCCAGCAGCTTATTTCCGGGGAGCTCCTACGAGCAGTACTTC.

The DNA of the CDR3 is TGCGCCAGCAGCTTGGTTGGGGGACAGGGACATGGTGAGCAGTTCTTC. It codes for CASSLVGGQGHGEQFF. The V gene is TRBV5-1, the J gene TRBJ2-1; 9 bases are a match to TRBD1. Germline trimming cut 0 bases from V and 9 bases from J; bases unmatched to any gene: 10. CDR3 size: 16 residues. Germline assignment: CDR1 SGHRS and CDR2 YFSETQ.

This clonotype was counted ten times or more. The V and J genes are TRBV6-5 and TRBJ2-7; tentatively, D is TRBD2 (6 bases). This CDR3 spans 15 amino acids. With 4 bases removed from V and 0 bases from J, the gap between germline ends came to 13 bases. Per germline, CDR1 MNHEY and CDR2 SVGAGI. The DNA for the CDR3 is TGTGCCAGCAGTTTAGCGGAGAGTACCTCCTACGAGCAGTACTTC. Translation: CASSLAESTSYEQYF.